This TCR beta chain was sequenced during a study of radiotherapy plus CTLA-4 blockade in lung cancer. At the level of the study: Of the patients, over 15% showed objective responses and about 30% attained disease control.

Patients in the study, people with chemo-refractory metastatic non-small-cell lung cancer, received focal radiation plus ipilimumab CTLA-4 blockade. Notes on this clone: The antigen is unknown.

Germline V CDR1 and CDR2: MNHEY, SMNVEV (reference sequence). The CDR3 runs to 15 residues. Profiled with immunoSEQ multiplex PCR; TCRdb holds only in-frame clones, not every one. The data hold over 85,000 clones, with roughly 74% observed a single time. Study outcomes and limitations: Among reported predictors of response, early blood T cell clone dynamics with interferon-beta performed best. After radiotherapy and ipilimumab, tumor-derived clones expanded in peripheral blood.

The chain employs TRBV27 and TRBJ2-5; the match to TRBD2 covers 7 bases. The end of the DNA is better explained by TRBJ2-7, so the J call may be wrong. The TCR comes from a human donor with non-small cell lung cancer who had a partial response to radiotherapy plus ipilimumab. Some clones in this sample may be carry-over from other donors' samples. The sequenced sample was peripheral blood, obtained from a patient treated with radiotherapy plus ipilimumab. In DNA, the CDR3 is TGTGCCAGCGTACGGGCCGGACTAGGGGCCTACGAGCAGTACTTC. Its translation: CASVRAGLGAYEQYF.